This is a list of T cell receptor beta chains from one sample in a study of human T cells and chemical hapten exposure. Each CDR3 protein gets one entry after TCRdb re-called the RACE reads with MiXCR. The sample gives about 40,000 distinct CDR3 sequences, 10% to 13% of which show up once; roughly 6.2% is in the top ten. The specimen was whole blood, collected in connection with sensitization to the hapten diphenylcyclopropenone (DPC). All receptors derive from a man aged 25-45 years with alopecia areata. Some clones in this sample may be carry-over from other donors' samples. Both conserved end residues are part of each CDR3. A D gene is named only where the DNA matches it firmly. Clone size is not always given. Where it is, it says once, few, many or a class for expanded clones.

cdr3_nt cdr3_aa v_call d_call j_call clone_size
TGTGCCAGCAGTACCCGGGACAGGGGGAACACTGAAGCTTTCTTT CASSTRDRGNTEAFF TRBV12-3/TRBV12-4 TRBD1 TRBJ1-1 NA
TGCAGCGTTGAGGCAGCAGGAAACACCATATATTTT CSVEAAGNTIYF TRBV29-1 NA TRBJ1-3 many
TGCGCCAGCAGAAGCGGTGTCACTAATGAAAAACTGTTTTTT CASRSGVTNEKLFF TRBV5-1 NA TRBJ1-4 few
TGCAGCGTTGAATCGAGGGGCCAGAAAAACACTGAAGCTTTCTTT CSVESRGQKNTEAFF TRBV29-1 NA TRBJ1-1 many
TGCGCCAGCAGCCAAGACTCGGGGTACAATGAGCAGTTCTTC CASSQDSGYNEQFF TRBV4-3 NA TRBJ2-1 many
TGCAGTGCTAGATTCAGTACCAAAAACATTCAGTACTTC CSARFSTKNIQYF TRBV20-1 NA TRBJ2-4 NA
TGTGCCAGCAGCCCGGCGCTAAGTGAGCAGTTCTTC CASSPALSEQFF TRBV28 NA TRBJ2-1 many
TGCAGTGCTGAAACCCGGGACATCCCGGGGGAGACCCAGTACTTC CSAETRDIPGETQYF TRBV20-1 NA TRBJ2-5 many
TGTGCCAGCAGCTTAGGCAGGGGGAATCAGCCCCAGCATTTT CASSLGRGNQPQHF TRBV13 TRBD1 TRBJ1-5 many
TGCGCCAGCAGCTTGAGCGGGACTAGCACAGATACGCAGTATTTT CASSLSGTSTDTQYF TRBV5-1 TRBD2 TRBJ2-3 NA
TGTGCCAGCAAGTCGGGAGGTTACTCGAACACCGGGGAGCTGTTTTTT CASKSGGYSNTGELFF TRBV6-2/TRBV6-3 TRBD2 TRBJ2-2 many
TGTGCCAGCAGTTTATTGCTGGGTCAGGCCAAAAACATTCAGTACTTC CASSLLLGQAKNIQYF TRBV12-3/TRBV12-4 NA TRBJ2-4 many
TGTGCCAGCAGTGACACAGGGGCAGGCAATCAGCCCCAGCATTTT CASSDTGAGNQPQHF TRBV2 TRBD1 TRBJ1-5 many
TGTGCCAGCAGTTACTTTCCTCAGGGCGGCTACACCTTC CASSYFPQGGYTF TRBV6-2/TRBV6-3 NA TRBJ1-2 NA
TGTGCCAGCAGCAAAGGGGCTAGCGGGAGGGCACGGAAAGAGACCCAGTACTTC CASSKGASGRARKETQYF TRBV21-1 NA TRBJ2-5 NA
TGTGCCAGCAGAAGAAGGACTAGCGGGGCTAACTTT CASRRRTSGANF TRBV7-2 TRBD2 TRBJ2-3 few
TGTGCCAGCAGCTTCAAGACAGGGGCCACTGAAGCTTTCTTT CASSFKTGATEAFF TRBV11-2 TRBD1 TRBJ1-1 NA
TGTGCCAGCAGCCAAACTAGCGGCCAAGAGACCCAGTACTTC CASSQTSGQETQYF TRBV3-1 TRBD2 TRBJ2-5 NA
TGTGCCAGCAGTTTAGCCCCAGGGTCCTACGAGCAGTACTTC CASSLAPGSYEQYF TRBV12-3/TRBV12-4 NA TRBJ2-7 few
TGTGCCACCGGACCCGGCACAGATACGCAGTATTTT CATGPGTDTQYF TRBV24-1 NA TRBJ2-3 NA
TGCAGCACCCGGGGGGATTCTAACTATGGCTACACCTTC CSTRGDSNYGYTF TRBV29-1 NA TRBJ1-2 many
TGCGCCAGCAGCCAAGACCCAGGGGCCTGGGAAAAACTGTTTTTT CASSQDPGAWEKLFF TRBV4-1 NA TRBJ1-4 many